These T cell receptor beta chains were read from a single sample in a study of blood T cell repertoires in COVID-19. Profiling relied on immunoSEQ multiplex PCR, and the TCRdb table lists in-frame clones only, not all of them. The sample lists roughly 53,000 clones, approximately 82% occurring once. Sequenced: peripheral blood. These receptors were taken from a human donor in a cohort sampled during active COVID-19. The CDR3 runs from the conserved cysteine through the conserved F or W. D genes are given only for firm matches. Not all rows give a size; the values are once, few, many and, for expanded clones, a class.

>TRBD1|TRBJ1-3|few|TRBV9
TGTGCCAGCAGCACAACGACAGGGCTCTCTGGAAACACCATATATTTT
CASSTTTGLSGNTIYF
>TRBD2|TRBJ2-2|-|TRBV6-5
TGTGCCACCCTAGCGGGAGTTTCCAACACCGGGGAGCTGTTTTTT
CATLAGVSNTGELFF
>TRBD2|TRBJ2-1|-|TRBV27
TGTGCCAGCAAGACTAGCGGGAGTTCCAATGAGCAGTTCTTC
CASKTSGSSNEQFF
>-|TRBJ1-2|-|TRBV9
TGTGCCAGCAGCGTAGGACATCAGGGTAACTATGGCTACACCTTC
CASSVGHQGNYGYTF
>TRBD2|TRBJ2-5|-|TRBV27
TGTGCCAGCAGTTTCCGGGGGGACCCCGGAGAGACCCAGTACTTC
CASSFRGDPGETQYF
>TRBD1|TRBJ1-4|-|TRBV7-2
TGTGCCAGCAGCTTAGCTAACAGGGGAAATGAAAAACTGTTTTTT
CASSLANRGNEKLFF
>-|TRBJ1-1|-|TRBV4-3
TGCGCCAGCAGCCAGGGGACACGGAACACTGAAGCTTTCTTT
CASSQGTRNTEAFF
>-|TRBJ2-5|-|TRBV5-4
TGTGCCAGCAGCTGGATGGACAACCAAGAGACCCAGTACTTC
CASSWMDNQETQYF
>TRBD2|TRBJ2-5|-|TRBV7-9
TGTGCCAGCAGCTCGAGACTAGCGGGAGGCTTGCAAGAGACCCAGTACTTC
CASSSRLAGGLQETQYF
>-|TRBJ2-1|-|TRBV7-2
TGTGCCAGCAACCCCCGGGACACCACCTACAATGAGCAGTTCTTC
CASNPRDTTYNEQFF
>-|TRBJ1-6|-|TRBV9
TGTGCCAGCAGCGCTGGACAGAATAATTCACCCCTCCACTTT
CASSAGQNNSPLHF
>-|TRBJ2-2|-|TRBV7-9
TGTGCCAGCACCCGGGAGAGTAACACCGGGGAGCTGTTTTTT
CASTRESNTGELFF
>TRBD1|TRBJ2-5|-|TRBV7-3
TGTGCCAGCAGCTCGGACAGGGGGGAGACCCAGTACTTC
CASSSDRGETQYF